This T cell receptor (beta chain) was identified during a study of technical replicates of blood from a few donors. Method: immunoSEQ multiplex PCR; TCRdb's copy keeps in-frame clones and lacks some. Of tens of thousands of clones listed, around 87% are singletons. Remarks on this clone: At one end, the junction sequence differs from germline, possibly due to a read error.

Germline V gene sequence: CDR1 LGHNA, CDR2 YSLEER. This CDR3 is 16 amino acids long. The origin of this receptor is a human donor in good health. Some clones in this sample may be carry-over from other donors' samples. Sequenced input: PBMCs. The chain is built from TRBV4-3 and TRBJ1-1, with D maybe TRBD1 (6 bases). In DNA, the CDR3 is TGCGCCAGCAGCCAAGATTCAGGGGCTTGGAACACTGAAACTTTCTTT. Its translation is CASSQDSGAWNTETFF.